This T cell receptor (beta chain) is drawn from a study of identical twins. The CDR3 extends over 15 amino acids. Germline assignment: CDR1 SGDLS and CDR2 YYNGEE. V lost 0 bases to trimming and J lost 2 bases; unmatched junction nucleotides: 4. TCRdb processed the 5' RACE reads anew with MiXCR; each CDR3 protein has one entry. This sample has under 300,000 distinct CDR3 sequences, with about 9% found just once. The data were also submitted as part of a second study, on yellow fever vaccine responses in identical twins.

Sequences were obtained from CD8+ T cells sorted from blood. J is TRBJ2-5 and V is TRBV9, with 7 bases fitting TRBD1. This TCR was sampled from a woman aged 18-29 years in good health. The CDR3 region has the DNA TGTGCCAGCAGCGTAGAGGGGACAGCTCAAGAGACCCAGTACTTC. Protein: CASSVEGTAQETQYF.